The T cell receptor (beta chain) under discussion was sequenced for a study of OX40 agonist ivuxolimab in advanced cancers. Study in general: Partial responses occurred in Three dose-escalation patients, one with hepatocellular carcinoma and two with cutaneous melanoma. General study points: Averaged across samples, CD8+ T cells carried more expanded clones than CD4+ did.

Enrollment shut out patients with autoimmune disease history or systemic immunosuppression. The CDR3 contains 12 residues. Trimming left V 4 bases short and J 3 bases short, with 4 bases between. Germline loops: CDR1 MDHEN, CDR2 SYDVKM. With respect to this clone: The antigen remains undetermined.

Profiled with immunoSEQ multiplex PCR; TCRdb holds only in-frame clones, not every one. The data show thousands of clones, approximately 72% seen once. The rearrangement joins TRBV28 to TRBJ2-4; D remains ambiguous. The sequenced sample was CD4+ or CD8+ T cells sorted from blood, obtained in a trial of the OX40 agonist ivuxolimab. The TCR comes from an adult with an advanced solid tumor such as melanoma, head and neck, liver or kidney cancer. The CDR3 protein is CASSYNKNIQYF. In DNA, the CDR3 is TGTGCCAGCAGTTACAACAAAAACATTCAGTACTTC.